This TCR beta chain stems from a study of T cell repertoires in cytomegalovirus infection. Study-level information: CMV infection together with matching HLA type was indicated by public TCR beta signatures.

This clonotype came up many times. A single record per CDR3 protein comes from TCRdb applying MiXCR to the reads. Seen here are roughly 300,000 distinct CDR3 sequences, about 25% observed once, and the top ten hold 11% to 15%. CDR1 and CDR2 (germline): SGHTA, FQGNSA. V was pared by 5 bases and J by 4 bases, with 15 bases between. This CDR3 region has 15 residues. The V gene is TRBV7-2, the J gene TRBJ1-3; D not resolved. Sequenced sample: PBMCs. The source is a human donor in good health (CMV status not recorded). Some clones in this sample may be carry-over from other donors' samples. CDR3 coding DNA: TGTGCCAGCAGCCCTGGTGGAGCGTCCGGAAACACCATATATTTT. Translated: CASSPGGASGNTIYF.